Listed here is a single T cell receptor (beta chain). The source of the sample is a study of cytomegalovirus exposure and HLA in healthy donors. Healthy donors of bone marrow made up the group. V shed 3 bases and J shed 0 bases, with 15 bases lying between them. This CDR3 spans 17 amino acids. CDR1 is PRHDT and CDR2 is FYEKMQ in the germline V gene (reference sequence). In the PCR, 60 Vbeta and 13 Jbeta primers were used. TCRdb keeps only in-frame clones here, not all; method: immunoSEQ multiplex PCR. Of 150,000 to 200,000 clones detected, just over 75% appear once; the ten largest clones hold roughly 1%.

The chain couples TRBV13 to TRBJ2-1, with D hard to call. The sample comprised PBMCs. The sequence derives from a woman in her thirties or forties in good health and CMV-seronegative. This CDR3 is CASSFRQAAGSYNEQFF. The CDR3 bases are TGTGCCAGCAGCTTCAGGCAGGCAGCAGGCTCCTACAATGAGCAGTTCTTC.